The sequence of this T cell receptor beta chain was determined in a study of cytomegalovirus exposure and HLA in healthy donors. Study-wide points: Presence/absence analyses supposed approximately even sequencing depth among donors. Specific recognition of CMV antigens was confirmed in vitro for three chains (all CMV-associated). A previous analysis found most TCR beta V segments productive roughly 87% or roughly 30% of the time. In a later analysis, across HLA loci, associated TCR counts were highest for DRB1, lowest for HLA-C.

The ends were cut back, 8 bases at V and 4 bases at J, with 11 bases in the middle. Looked up from germline, CDR1 is KGHSH and CDR2 is LQKENI. The CDR3 consists of 12 residues. Details on this clone: Its antigen is not known.

A multiplex PCR was run with 60 Vbeta primers and 13 Jbeta primers. Produced via immunoSEQ multiplex PCR; TCRdb's table is partial and in-frame only. The sample lists over 95,000 clones; about four fifths were seen once. The sample consisted of PBMCs. The sequence came from a woman between 18 and 29 years old in good health and CMV-seronegative. The chain joins TRBV18 to TRBJ2-5; D is undetermined. Written as DNA, the CDR3 is TGTGCCAGCATACTTCGAGGAGAGACCCAGTACTTC. Translated: CASILRGETQYF.